This TCR beta chain originates from a study of T-cell memory formation after mild COVID-19. Study details: Across donors, TCR clusters were largely donor specific. Study observations and caveats: Nothing confirmed that second-wave clones peaking on day 37 were specific for SARS-CoV-2. Shrinking CD4+ clones resided mostly in CM and EM, and CD8+ ones in EMRA.

The CDR3 contains 17 residues. V dropped 2 bases and J dropped 4; count of bases not matched to a gene: 4. Germline CDR1 SGHRS, CDR2 YFSETQ. A note on this clonotype: No antigen is known for it.

MiXCR, run by TCRdb on the 5' RACE reads, gives a single entry per CDR3 protein. The sample yields 400,000 or so distinct CDR3 sequences, roughly 20% seen once. This chain links TRBV5-1 with TRBJ2-4, with TRBD2 identical over 15 bases. Sequencing was carried out using PBMCs or a T cell subset sorted from them (not recorded which). The sequence was collected from an adult woman who had mild COVID-19 (a few samples of this study predate the infection). Cell type and time point are not known. The CDR3 loop reads CASSFGLAGGPKNIQYF. In nucleotides, the CDR3 is TGCGCCAGCAGCTTCGGACTAGCGGGAGGGCCTAAAAACATTCAGTACTTC.